This TCR beta chain was sequenced during a study of T cell responses to AZD1222 COVID-19 vaccine. The method was immunoSEQ multiplex PCR; TCRdb's version includes in-frame clones alone and lacks a portion of them. The table lists approximately 65,000 clones, about three quarters of them singletons. V was trimmed by 7 bases and J by 5 bases, leaving 19 bases between them. CDR3 length equals 14 residues. Per the germline V gene, CDR1 is GTSNPN and CDR2 is SVGIG (reference sequence). This receptor was taken from an adult in good health. The V call is TRBV30, the J call TRBJ2-3, with D maybe TRBD2 (5 bases). The specimen comprised peripheral blood, sampled on day 0 of AZD1222 vaccination. The CDR3 bases are TGTGCCTCCAGACGGGCTTCGGGAATAGATACGCAGTATTTT. Its translation: CASRRASGIDTQYF.